Below are 30 T cell receptor beta chains sequenced from a single sample in a study of T cells in Graves' hyperthyroidism and ophthalmopathy. Researchers amplified the TCR beta CDR3 regions from RNA transcripts. A set of HTBI primers served as the primers for a first-round RT-PCR of the TCR CDR3. In TCRdb, the multiplex PCR reads were re-called with MiXCR into one record per CDR3 protein. The table has about 380,000 distinct CDR3 sequences, approximately 17% seen once. What was sequenced was blood. Receptors originate from a man aged 18 to 29 with Graves' ophthalmopathy.

This clonotype was seen only a few times. The chain links TRBV7-9 to TRBJ1-6; TRBD1 agrees at 9 bases. CDR1 is SEHNR, CDR2 FQNEAQ, per germline (reference sequence). This CDR3 region has 14 residues. J gave up 12 bases and V 5 bases, and 8 bases lay outside the gene matches. CDR3 DNA: TGTGCCAGCAGCGAGGACAGGGGCTCAAAACCCCTCCACTTT. Residues: CASSEDRGSKPLHF.

This clonotype came up a few times. The gene calls are TRBV11-2 and TRBJ2-3; no firm D call. Deletions cut 1 base from V and 6 bases from J, with 11 bases between. The CDR3 has 14 residues. Germline assignment: CDR1 SGHAT and CDR2 FQNNGV. Written as DNA, the CDR3 is TGTGCCAGCAGCTTAGGGGTCAACTCCGATACGCAGTATTTT. It codes for CASSLGVNSDTQYF.

This clonotype was counted ten times or more. This rearrangement joins TRBV7-2 to TRBJ2-5; D possibly corresponds to TRBD2 (5 bases). The germline V gene encodes CDR1 SGHTA and CDR2 FQGNSA. The CDR3 has 14 amino acids. V was trimmed by 5 bases and J by 1 base, leaving 11 bases between them. The CDR3 here is CASSPQSGQETQYF. Written as DNA, the CDR3 is TGTGCCAGCAGCCCTCAGAGCGGCCAAGAGACCCAGTACTTC.

The sample holds a few counts of this clonotype. The rearrangement links TRBV11-1 to TRBJ2-1; 9 bases are shared with TRBD2. Germline V gene sequence: CDR1 SGHAT, CDR2 FQDESV (reference sequence). This CDR3 has 18 residues. The ends lost 0 bases at V and 3 bases at J; junction bases unmatched: 9. CDR3: CASSLAPLGAGGYNEQFF. CDR3 DNA sequence: TGTGCCAGCAGCTTAGCCCCCCTTGGAGCGGGGGGCTACAATGAGCAGTTCTTC.

This clonotype has at least ten counts. This rearrangement joins TRBV2 to TRBJ2-7; TRBD2 agrees at 9 bases. V gave up 2 bases and J gave up 0 bases; unmatched junction bases: 2. CDR3 length: 15 residues. CDR1 and CDR2 from the germline V gene are SNHLY and FYNNEI. CDR3 DNA sequence: TGTGCCAGCAGTGAACTACTAGCGGGCTCCTACGAGCAGTACTTC. Translating gives CASSELLAGSYEQYF. Filled out from reference TRBV2 and TRBJ2-7, the complete variable domain reads EPEVTQTPSHQVTQMGQEVILRCVPISNHLYFYWYRQILGQKVEFLVSFYNNEISEKSEIFDDQFSVERPDGSNFTLKIRSTKLEDSAMYFCASSELLAGSYEQYFGPGTRLTVT.

This clonotype was seen ten or more times. CDR3 sequence reads: CASSLAGRGDDTQYF. CDR3 sequence (DNA): TGTGCCAGCAGCTTAGCGGGCAGGGGGGACGATACGCAGTATTTT. The genes are TRBV7-2 and TRBJ2-3, with a tentative D call TRBD1 (7 bases). Germline V lookup: CDR1 SGHTA, CDR2 FQGNSA. This CDR3 spans 15 amino acids. Trimming left V 0 bases short and J 6 bases short, with 13 bases between.

This clonotype was observed once. A much larger clone lies one base from this, so it may be a read error. The chain has TRBV28 and TRBJ1-5; TRBD1 matches 7 bases. This CDR3 comprises 15 residues. The junction had 7 bases not matched to a gene; V was cut back by 7 bases and J by 1 base. CDR1 MDHEN and CDR2 SYDVKM come from the germline V gene. The CDR3 region is CASTTYRGSNQPQHF. CDR3 nucleotides: TGTGCCAGCACTACATACAGGGGCAGCAATCAGCCCCAGCATTTT.

This clonotype has at least ten counts. The DNA of the CDR3 is TGTGCCAGCAGCCATGACAGTGGGCTGGTGACCCAGTACTTC. This gives the protein CASSHDSGLVTQYF. This chain connects TRBV7-8 to TRBJ2-5; maybe TRBD1 (5 bases). This CDR3 region has 14 residues. Germline CDR1 and CDR2: SGHVS and FQNEAQ. The V end was cut by 5 bases, the J end by 7 bases, with 17 bases between. The full variable domain, its missing parts supplied by reference TRBV7-8 and TRBJ2-5, is GAGVSQSPRYKVAKRGQDVALRCDPISGHVSLFWYQQALGQGPEFLTYFQNEAQLDKSGLPSDRFFAERPEGSVSTLKIQRTQQEDSAVYLCASSHDSGLVTQYFGPGTRLLVL.

In this sample, this clonotype turned up many times. The J gene is TRBJ2-1, the V gene TRBV7-3; 10 nucleotides line up with TRBD1. V lost 7 bases, J lost 6 bases, and 3 bases stayed unmatched. CDR1 and CDR2 (germline): SGHTA, FQGTGA. The CDR3 runs 13 residues. This chain's CDR3 is CASNRDRGNEQFF. For the CDR3, the DNA is TGTGCCAGCAACCGGGACAGGGGCAATGAGCAGTTCTTC.

This clonotype was seen at least ten times. The J gene is TRBJ2-1, the V gene TRBV3-1; no clear D gene. The ends were cut back, 1 base at V and 6 bases at J, with 10 bases in the middle. This CDR3 has 14 residues. In germline, CDR1 is LGHDT, CDR2 YNNKEL (reference sequence). The CDR3 DNA follows: TGTGCCAGCAGCCAAGGTAGTCCTAGCAATGAGCAGTTCTTC. This codes for CASSQGSPSNEQFF.

This clonotype has ten or more counts. The chain couples TRBV5-1 to TRBJ1-1; maybe TRBD1 (5 bases). The CDR3 totals 15 residues. Trimming shortened V by 0 bases and J by 4 bases, and 13 bases separated the two germline ends. Germline V gene sequence: CDR1 SGHRS, CDR2 YFSETQ. CDR3 sequence (DNA): TGCGCCAGCAGCTTGGATCCAGGGCGATCCACTGAAGCTTTCTTT. Translation: CASSLDPGRSTEAFF.

This clonotype was counted between two and nine times. The V gene is TRBV12-3 or TRBV12-4, the J gene TRBJ1-5; D unresolved. V lost 6 bases to trimming and J lost 11 bases, with 14 bases between them. CDR3 size: 12 residues. This chain's CDR3 is CASSRPGVAQHF. As DNA, the CDR3 is TGTGCCAGCAGCCGCCCTGGGGTGGCCCAGCATTTT.

This clonotype has only a few counts. The chain employs TRBV28 and TRBJ1-5, with D perhaps matching TRBD1 (6 bases). This CDR3 region has 14 residues. Germline V gene lookup returns CDR1 MDHEN and CDR2 SYDVKM. V lost 7 bases, J lost 9 bases, and 19 bases lay in between. The CDR3 DNA follows: TGTGCCAGCAATTTCCGGGACACGGGATGGCCCCAGCATTTT. This encodes CASNFRDTGWPQHF. The whole variable domain, remainder taken from reference TRBV28 and TRBJ1-5, is DVKVTQSSRYLVKRTGEKVFLECVQDMDHENMFWYRQDPGLGLRLIYFSYDVKMKEKGDIPEGYSVSREKKERFSLILESASTNQTSMYLCASNFRDTGWPQHFGDGTRLSIL.

Only a few counts were recorded for this clonotype. V gene TRBV7-3 combines with J gene TRBJ2-5; D is unclear. With 6 bases removed from V and 11 bases from J, the gap between germline ends came to 13 bases. Germline assignment: CDR1 SGHTA and CDR2 FQGTGA. This CDR3 has 11 amino acids. CDR3 amino acids: CASSLVLVQYF. The CDR3 bases are TGTGCCAGCAGTCTCGTCCTCGTTCAGTACTTC.

This clonotype was seen more than once but under ten times. The V gene is TRBV28, the J gene TRBJ2-7; 9 nucleotides agree with TRBD1. The germline V gene has CDR1 MDHEN and CDR2 SYDVKM. The junction had 8 bases not matched to a gene; V was cut back by 7 bases and J by 1 base. This CDR3 comprises 15 residues. The CDR3 DNA follows: TGTGCCAGCACTACACCCGGGACAGGGTCCTACGAGCAGTACTTC. Translation: CASTTPGTGSYEQYF.

This clonotype was seen at least ten times. The V gene is TRBV18, the J gene TRBJ2-1; 7 nucleotides line up with TRBD1. CDR3 length equals 14 residues. Per the germline V gene, CDR1 is KGHSH and CDR2 is LQKENI. The V segment lost 4 bases and the J segment 6 bases; nucleotides outside the gene matches: 6. This chain's CDR3 is CASSQPDRTNEQFF. The DNA for the CDR3 is TGTGCCAGCTCACAACCGGACAGGACCAATGAGCAGTTCTTC.

Many counts were recorded for this clonotype. The genes are TRBV15 and TRBJ1-2; TRBD1 aligns across 7 bases. Germline V gene data show CDR1 as LNHNV and CDR2 as YYDKDF (reference sequence). J was trimmed by 5 bases and V by 1 base; bases with no gene match: 7. The CDR3 sequence is 15 residues long. CDR3 region: CATSRGDSERYGYTF. CDR3 bases: TGTGCCACCAGCAGAGGGGACAGCGAACGTTATGGCTACACCTTC.

V gene TRBV6-1 combines with J gene TRBJ1-2; 8 nucleotides align to TRBD1. Trimming at V came to 7 bases and at J to 4 bases, leaving 8 bases not matched to a gene. Per the germline V gene, CDR1 is MNHNS and CDR2 is SASEGT. CDR3 length: 14 residues. Here the CDR3 reads CASTTPGGTYGYTF. The CDR3 DNA sequence: TGTGCCAGCACCACCCCAGGGGGCACCTATGGCTACACCTTC.

A few counts support this clonotype. J is TRBJ1-6 and V is TRBV7-2; 9 positions agree with TRBD1. The CDR3 runs 17 residues. Germline-derived CDR1 and CDR2 are SGHTA and FQGNSA. V lost 5 bases, J lost 2 bases, and 7 bases stayed unmatched. The CDR3, as DNA: TGTGCCAGCAGCCTTGGACAGGGGCAGACCTATAATTCACCCCTCCACTTT. Translation gives CASSLGQGQTYNSPLHF.

This clonotype showed up just a few times. As DNA, the CDR3 is TGTGCCAGCAGTGACACGGGGACCACAGATACGCAGTATTTT. Its protein product is CASSDTGTTDTQYF. This sequence joins TRBV25-1 and TRBJ2-3; either TRBD1 or TRBD2 may fit D (5 bases each). The CDR3 loop spans 14 amino acids. Germline CDR1 MGHDK, CDR2 SYGVNS. V lost 3 bases and J lost 2, with 9 bases in between.

The CDR3 spells CASSPPGAQNYEQYF. The CDR3 bases are TGTGCCAGCTCACCACCGGGGGCGCAGAACTACGAGCAGTACTTC. V gene TRBV18 combines with J gene TRBJ2-7; possibly TRBD1 for D (6 bases). The V end was cut by 0 bases, the J end by 3 bases, with 12 bases between. CDR3 length: 15 residues. In germline, CDR1 is KGHSH, CDR2 LQKENI.

The J gene is TRBJ2-1, the V gene TRBV24-1, with 13 nucleotides matching TRBD2. This CDR3 has 16 residues. V lost 3 bases, J lost 8 bases, and 6 bases stayed unmatched. Germline CDR1 KGHDR, CDR2 SFDVKD. The chain's CDR3 is CATSDLLAGGPHEQFF. The CDR3 DNA sequence: TGTGCCACCAGTGATCTACTAGCGGGAGGGCCCCATGAGCAGTTCTTC.

Ten or more counts support this clonotype. CDR3 sequence reads: CATSTPRTVTEAFF. CDR3 bases: TGTGCCACCAGCACGCCCAGGACAGTCACTGAAGCTTTCTTT. V and J are TRBV15 and TRBJ1-1, with D perhaps TRBD1 (6 bases). The CDR3 is 14 amino acids. Germline values: CDR1 LNHNV, CDR2 YYDKDF (reference sequence). Between the trimmed V and J ends, which lost 4 bases and 4 bases, there was a span of 13 bases. Supplemented by reference TRBV15 and TRBJ1-1, the full variable domain reads DAMVIQNPRYQVTQFGKPVTLSCSQTLNHNVMYWYQQKSSQAPKLLFHYYDKDFNNEADTPDNFQSRRPNTSFCFLDIRSPGLGDTAMYLCATSTPRTVTEAFFGQGTRLTVV.

This chain uses TRBV13 with TRBJ2-1; TRBD1 is a possible D gene (6 bases). Deletions cut 3 bases from V and 6 bases from J, with 9 bases between. The CDR3 is made up of 13 amino acids. Per germline, CDR1 PRHDT and CDR2 FYEKMQ (reference sequence). This CDR3 is CASSFAGVNEQFF. The CDR3 DNA is TGTGCCAGCAGCTTTGCAGGGGTCAATGAGCAGTTCTTC.

This chain joins TRBV15 and TRBJ2-5, with unresolved D. Germline CDR1 and CDR2: LNHNV and YYDKDF (reference sequence). V was cut by 8 bases and J by 10 bases, with 11 bases left in between. This CDR3 comprises 10 residues. The CDR3 region has the DNA TGTGCCACCGCTGCGAACAGCCAGTACTTC. The encoded protein is CATAANSQYF.

This clonotype appeared a few times. The chain combines TRBV18 with TRBJ2-6; no clear D. The CDR3 extends over 16 amino acids. V was trimmed by 2 bases and J by 0 bases, leaving 8 bases between them. The germline gives CDR1 KGHSH, CDR2 LQKENI. The CDR3: CASSPTWASGANVLTF. The CDR3 DNA follows: TGTGCCAGCTCACCAACCTGGGCCTCTGGGGCCAACGTCCTGACTTTC.

This clonotype appeared many times. CDR3 sequence reads: CSATGTGGDRTDTQYF. The CDR3 region has the DNA TGCAGTGCGACCGGGACAGGGGGTGACCGTACAGATACGCAGTATTTT. This sequence joins TRBV20-1 and TRBJ2-3; 11 bases agree with TRBD1. Germline CDR1 reads DFQATT; CDR2 reads SNEGSKA (reference sequence). Trimming at V came to 6 bases and at J to 3 bases, leaving 11 bases not matched to a gene. CDR3 length: 16 residues.

This clonotype was picked up many times. The chain recombines TRBV28 with TRBJ2-7; D perhaps matches TRBD1 (7 bases). The CDR3 length is 13 residues. V was trimmed by 6 bases and J by 9 bases, leaving 18 bases between them. CDR1 and CDR2 from the germline V gene are MDHEN and SYDVKM. As DNA, the CDR3 is TGTGCCAGCAGGGTGGGACAGCCGGGGGCGCAGTACTTC. Protein sequence: CASRVGQPGAQYF.

The V gene is TRBV7-3, the J gene TRBJ2-3; D tentatively fits TRBD1 or TRBD2 (5 bases each). With 2 bases removed from V and 0 bases from J, the gap between germline ends came to 15 bases. This CDR3 is built from 17 residues. The germline gives CDR1 SGHTA, CDR2 FQGTGA. The CDR3, as DNA: TGTGCCAGCAGCTTAGGGTGGTTAGGGGACAGCACAGATACGCAGTATTTT. This translates into CASSLGWLGDSTDTQYF.

The gene calls are TRBV19 and TRBJ1-5; D perhaps matches TRBD1 (5 bases). The germline CDR1 and CDR2 sequences are LNHDA and SQIVND (reference sequence). This CDR3 comprises 13 residues. V was shortened by 3 bases and J by 6 bases, with 9 bases between the two germline ends. The CDR3 reads CASSMGVAQPQHF. CDR3 in DNA: TGTGCCAGTAGTATGGGGGTCGCTCAGCCCCAGCATTTT.